The 28 T cell receptor beta chains listed next were all sequenced from one sample in a study of blood T cell repertoires in COVID-19. Some clones are missing from TCRdb's copy, which holds only in-frame ones; the method was immunoSEQ multiplex PCR. The sample records 65,000 to 100,000 clones, 89% being singletons. The sample was peripheral blood. These receptors were obtained from a man aged 50 to 60 with acute or convalescent COVID-19.

The chain combines TRBV4-2 with TRBJ1-4; no clear D gene. The CDR3 spans 13 residues. In germline, CDR1 is LGHNA, CDR2 YNFKEQ. Trimming cost V 0 bases and J 6 bases, with 5 bases left between them. The CDR3 sequence: CASSQERDEKLFF. In DNA, the CDR3 is TGTGCCAGCAGCCAAGAGAGGGATGAAAAACTGTTTTTT.

V gene TRBV28 combines with J gene TRBJ1-6; D perhaps matches TRBD1 (6 bases). CDR1 MDHEN and CDR2 SYDVKM come from the germline V gene. The CDR3 is made up of 13 amino acids. The V and J ends lost 7 bases and 5 bases respectively, with 9 bases between them. This CDR3 is CASTRGHNSPLHF. CDR3 nucleotides: TGTGCCAGCACCAGGGGCCATAATTCACCCCTCCACTTT.

In this sample, this clone turned up once. The chain uses TRBV7-2 and TRBJ2-1, with D unclear. Germline V gene sequence: CDR1 SGHTA, CDR2 FQGNSA. V was pared by 2 bases and J by 5 bases, with 7 bases between. CDR3 length equals 13 residues. CDR3 loop: CASSLNSNNEQFF. The CDR3 DNA sequence: TGTGCCAGCAGCTTAAACTCGAACAATGAGCAGTTCTTC.

The chain couples TRBV27 to TRBJ2-7, with D perhaps TRBD1 (5 bases). The CDR3 length is 14 residues. CDR1 is MNHEY, CDR2 SMNVEV, per germline (reference sequence). The germline V and J ends were trimmed by 7 bases and 1 base, with 14 bases remaining between them. CDR3 DNA sequence: TGTGCCAGCAAGCGCCAGTGGACATCCTACGAGCAGTACTTC. As protein: CASKRQWTSYEQYF.

This chain joins TRBV5-4 and TRBJ1-4, with 8 bases matching TRBD1. Germline CDR1 reads SGHNT; CDR2 reads YYREEE (reference sequence). V dropped 4 bases and J dropped 6; count of bases not matched to a gene: 5. The CDR3 spans 14 residues. The DNA of the CDR3 is TGTGCCAGCAGCCCCGGGACAGGAGATGAAAAACTGTTTTTT. The encoded protein is CASSPGTGDEKLFF.

The V gene is TRBV29-1, the J gene TRBJ1-5, with a tentative D call TRBD1 (5 bases). V was shortened by 5 bases and J by 9 bases, with 20 bases between the two germline ends. Looked up from germline, CDR1 is SQVTM and CDR2 is ANQGSEA. CDR3 length: 14 amino acids. The CDR3 DNA sequence: TGCAGCGTTCAAGGAGCGGGAAATCAGGGGCCCCAGCATTTT. Amino acid sequence: CSVQGAGNQGPQHF.

A single count supports this clone. This chain links TRBV19 with TRBJ1-4; maybe TRBD1 (5 bases). V dropped 4 bases and J dropped 8 bases, with 17 bases sitting between them. The CDR3 is made up of 15 amino acids. CDR1 and CDR2 from the germline V gene are LNHDA and SQIVND (reference sequence). CDR3 sequence (DNA): TGTGCCAGTAGTACTCAGGGAAGGGTTAAAGAAAAACTGTTTTTT. It translates to CASSTQGRVKEKLFF.

On this clone itself: One end of the junction varies from germline; a read error may be responsible. The CDR3, as DNA: TGTGCTAGCAGCTTAGGAATAGGCGGCCAAGAGACCCAGTACTTC. Its translation is CASSLGIGGQETQYF. The chain is built from TRBV7-7 and TRBJ2-5; D is undetermined. CDR1 is SSHAT and CDR2 is FNYEAQ in the germline V gene (reference sequence). The CDR3 consists of 15 residues.

This clone was seen just once. The rearrangement uses TRBV5-1 and TRBJ1-1; the D is unclear. CDR1 SGHRS and CDR2 YFSETQ come from the germline V gene. Trimming took 1 base from V and 3 from J, leaving 16 bases between them. CDR3 size: 16 residues. The DNA of the CDR3 is TGCGCCAGCAGCTTGAGTTGGGCCGCTCGAGACACTGAAGCTTTCTTT. The encoded protein is CASSLSWAARDTEAFF.

The rearrangement uses TRBV27 and TRBJ1-2, with 9 positions matching TRBD1. Losses at the gene ends were 4 bases for V and 6 bases for J; bases not matched to a gene: 12. The CDR3 is made up of 16 amino acids. CDR1 is MNHEY, CDR2 SMNVEV, per germline (reference sequence). CDR3 nucleotide sequence: TGTGCCAGCAGTTGGGACCGGGACAGGGACCTTGATGGCTACACCTTC. Translating gives CASSWDRDRDLDGYTF.

The rearrangement links TRBV2 to TRBJ1-1; 8 bases map to TRBD1. The junction had 11 bases not matched to a gene; V was cut back by 6 bases and J by 5 bases. This CDR3 comprises 15 residues. The germline V gene encodes CDR1 SNHLY and CDR2 FYNNEI. The CDR3 sequence is CASSADTGGGTEAFF. The CDR3 coding sequence is TGTGCCAGCAGCGCCGATACAGGGGGTGGGACTGAAGCTTTCTTT.

In its sample, this clone was seen once. This rearrangement joins TRBV5-6 to TRBJ1-1; TRBD1 matches 9 bases. J lost 4 bases, V lost 4 bases, and 17 bases had no gene match. The CDR3 totals 18 residues. Germline loops: CDR1 SGHDT, CDR2 YYEEEE. CDR3 in amino acids: CASSNTLIPGTGITEAFF. CDR3 coding DNA: TGTGCCAGCAGCAATACCCTAATTCCCGGGACAGGGATCACTGAAGCTTTCTTT.

The chain is built from TRBV19 and TRBJ2-1, with D unresolved. In germline, CDR1 is LNHDA, CDR2 SQIVND (reference sequence). Trimming cost V 3 bases and J 4 bases, with 7 bases left between them. The CDR3 consists of 13 residues. The CDR3 loop reads CASSIGRYNEQFF. Here the CDR3 DNA reads TGTGCCAGTAGTATCGGCAGGTACAATGAGCAGTTCTTC.

This clone was seen only once. V gene TRBV2 combines with J gene TRBJ1-5; D gene ambiguous. Germline V lookup: CDR1 SNHLY, CDR2 FYNNEI. The CDR3 has 14 amino acids. Trimming cost V 6 bases and J 7 bases, with 16 bases left between them. The CDR3 region has the DNA TGTGCCAGCAGCCCCGGGTCTCATGACCAGCCCCAGCATTTT. It yields the protein CASSPGSHDQPQHF.

The V and J genes are TRBV6-5 and TRBJ1-1, with D tentatively TRBD1 (6 bases). V was shortened by 7 bases and J by 8 bases, with 11 bases between the two germline ends. Germline CDR1 is MNHEY and CDR2 is SVGAGI. This CDR3 spans 11 amino acids. CDR3 in amino acids: CASNLDREAFF. CDR3 nucleotide sequence: TGTGCCAGCAACCTAGACAGGGAAGCTTTCTTT.

The chain employs TRBV2 and TRBJ2-5, with TRBD2 as a possible D gene (5 bases). Trimming stripped 4 bases from V and 4 bases from J, with 7 bases between. CDR1 SNHLY and CDR2 FYNNEI come from the germline V gene. This CDR3 contains 12 residues. CDR3 sequence reads: CASSAGIETQYF. CDR3 DNA: TGTGCCAGCAGTGCGGGGATAGAGACCCAGTACTTC.

V usage is TRBV5-5 and J usage is TRBJ1-2; TRBD1 agrees at 7 bases. Germline assignment: CDR1 SGHKS and CDR2 YYEKEE (reference sequence). This CDR3 has 15 amino acids. After removal of 4 bases from V and 0 bases from J, the junction contained 6 bases not matched to a gene. The CDR3 nucleotides are TGTGCCAGCAGCCGAAACGGACAGGCTAACTATGGCTACACCTTC. Its translation is CASSRNGQANYGYTF.

This clone was seen more than once but under ten times. The chain has TRBV9 and TRBJ1-1; 7 nucleotides align to TRBD1. The CDR3 spans 13 residues. V lost 1 base and J lost 11; bases outside the gene matches: 8. Germline V CDR1 and CDR2: SGDLS, YYNGEE. CDR3 in DNA: TGTGCCAGCAGCGTAACCGAAGGGGGCGAGGCTTTCTTT. It specifies CASSVTEGGEAFF.

This sequence joins TRBV3-1 (or the pseudogene TRBV3-2) and TRBJ1-1; D not resolved. This CDR3 contains 15 residues. Germline loops: CDR1 LGHDT, CDR2 YNNKEL (reference sequence). V lost 5 bases and J 6 bases, leaving 19 bases between the germline ends. DNA for the CDR3: TGTGCCAGCAGCGACGAGGGCCTGGGGTGGGCTGAAGCTTTCTTT. Protein: CASSDEGLGWAEAFF.

As regards this clone: A junction end diverges from the germline sequence, so it may reflect a read error. The V gene is TRBV7-3, the J gene TRBJ1-1, with 8 bases that match TRBD1. This CDR3 is built from 13 residues. Looked up from germline, CDR1 is SGHTA and CDR2 is FQGTGA. The CDR3 DNA sequence: TGTGCCAGCAGCGTAACAGGGGGCACTGAAGCTTTCTTT. Amino acids: CASSVTGGTEAFF.

The chain joins TRBV6-5 to TRBJ1-1; D is undetermined. The V gene's germline CDR1 is MNHEY and CDR2 SVGAGI. Trimming removed 6 bases from V and 4 bases from J, with 12 bases in between. CDR3 size: 13 residues. CDR3 sequence reads: CASSIYRTTEAFF. CDR3 DNA sequence: TGTGCCAGCAGCATCTACAGAACCACTGAAGCTTTCTTT.

This clone has just one count. The chain has TRBV24-1 and TRBJ2-2; D is possibly TRBD1 (6 bases). This CDR3 has 13 residues. CDR1 and CDR2 from the germline V gene are KGHDR and SFDVKD. Trimming removed 7 bases at V and 5 bases at J, with 10 bases between. The CDR3 spells CATRRQGTGELFF. CDR3 sequence (DNA): TGTGCCACCAGGCGCCAGGGGACCGGGGAGCTGTTTTTT.

This chain connects TRBV5-6 to TRBJ2-7; 12 nucleotides align to TRBD2. J gave up 0 bases and V 5 bases, and 6 bases lay outside the gene matches. The germline CDR1 and CDR2 sequences are SGHDT and YYEEEE. There are 16 residues in the CDR3. The CDR3: CASSLAGGLSSYEQYV. Written as DNA, the CDR3 is TGTGCCAGCAGTCTAGCGGGGGGGCTTAGCTCCTACGAGCAGTACGTC.

In nucleotides, the CDR3 is TGCGCCAGCAGCTGGGAAACAGGACTAGCGGGGGGGCCACTCAATGAGCAGTTCTTC. Amino acids: CASSWETGLAGGPLNEQFF. The chain is built from TRBV5-1 and TRBJ2-1, with 15 bases aligning to TRBD2. V shed 3 bases and J 6 bases; nucleotides not matched to a gene: 13. Germline V CDR1 and CDR2: SGHRS, YFSETQ. CDR3 size: 19 residues.

The chain carries TRBV7-2 and TRBJ1-3; the D gene is possibly TRBD1 (5 bases). There are 15 residues in the CDR3. The germline CDR1 and CDR2 sequences are SGHTA and FQGNSA. Trimming took off 5 bases at V and 0 bases at J, with 11 bases between the two ends. The CDR3 protein is CASSVDSYSGNTIYF. The CDR3 DNA is TGTGCCAGCAGCGTTGACAGTTACTCTGGAAACACCATATATTTT.

The rearrangement joins TRBV5-8 to TRBJ1-6, with 8 nucleotides matching TRBD1. The CDR3 has 16 residues. V lost 7 bases, J lost 6 bases, and 12 bases stayed unmatched. The germline gives CDR1 SGHTS, CDR2 YDEGEE. The CDR3 is CASARPTGGINSPLHF. The DNA for the CDR3 is TGTGCCAGCGCCCGCCCCACAGGGGGTATTAATTCACCCCTCCACTTT. The full variable domain, completed using reference TRBV5-8 and TRBJ1-6, is EAGVTQSPTHLIKTRGQQATLRCSPISGHTSVYWYQQALGLGLQFLLWYDEGEERNRGNFPPRFSGRQFPNYSSELNVNALELEDSALYLCASARPTGGINSPLHFGNGTRLTVT.

J is TRBJ2-3 and V is TRBV28, with 9 bases identical to TRBD2. Trimming cost V 2 bases and J 0 bases; bases outside gene matches: 9. This CDR3 is 18 amino acids long. The germline V gene encodes CDR1 MDHEN and CDR2 SYDVKM. This CDR3 reads CASSLGTSPNPSTDTQYF. The CDR3 DNA reads as TGTGCCAGCAGTTTAGGGACTAGCCCCAACCCTAGCACAGATACGCAGTATTTT.

The chain joins TRBV27 to TRBJ1-5, with 7 bases matching TRBD1. V lost 6 bases to trimming and J lost 4 bases; unmatched junction nucleotides: 15. In germline, CDR1 is MNHEY, CDR2 SMNVEV (reference sequence). The CDR3 is 17 residues long. CDR3: CASSLGWGDSQNQPQHF. The CDR3 DNA sequence: TGTGCCAGCAGCTTAGGATGGGGGGACAGCCAGAATCAGCCCCAGCATTTT.